This T cell receptor beta chain is drawn from a study of tumor-infiltrating lymphocytes in glioblastoma multiforme. Whole-study findings and limits: TCR plus mutation findings rest on a single glioblastoma patient.

Looked up from germline, CDR1 is SGHNT and CDR2 is YYREEE (reference sequence). The CDR3 extends over 12 amino acids. Concerning this clonotype: What it binds is unknown. One end of the junction is discordant with germline, which a read error may explain.

Three nested ARM-PCR rounds with V-beta and C-beta primers built TCRB libraries. From the multiplex PCR reads, TCRdb called clonotypes with MiXCR, one entry per CDR3 protein. The sample has around 30,000 distinct CDR3 sequences; roughly three fifths are singletons. V and J are TRBV5-4 and TRBJ2-7; D not resolved. Sequenced sample: brain tumor tissue. The receptor was isolated from a male donor with glioblastoma. The CDR3 loop reads CASSLKMDEQYF. Here the CDR3 DNA reads TGTGCGAGCAGTCTCAAGATGGACGAGCAGTACTTC.